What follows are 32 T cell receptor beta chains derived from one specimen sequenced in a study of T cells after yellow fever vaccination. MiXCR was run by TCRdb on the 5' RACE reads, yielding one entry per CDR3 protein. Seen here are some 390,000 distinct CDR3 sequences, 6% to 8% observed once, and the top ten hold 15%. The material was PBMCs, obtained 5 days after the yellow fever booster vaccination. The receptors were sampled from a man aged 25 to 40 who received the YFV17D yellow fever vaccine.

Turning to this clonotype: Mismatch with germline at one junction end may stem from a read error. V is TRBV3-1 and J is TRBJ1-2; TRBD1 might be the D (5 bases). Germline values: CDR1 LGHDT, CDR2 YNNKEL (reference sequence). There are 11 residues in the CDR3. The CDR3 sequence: CASSLSGLQDF. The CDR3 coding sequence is TGTGCCAGCAGCTTATCAGGGCTCCAGGACTTC.

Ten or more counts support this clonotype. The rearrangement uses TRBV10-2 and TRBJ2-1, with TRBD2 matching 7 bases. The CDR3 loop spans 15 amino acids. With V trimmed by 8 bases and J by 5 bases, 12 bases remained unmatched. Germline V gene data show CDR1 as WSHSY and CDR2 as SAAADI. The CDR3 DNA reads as TGCGCCAGCCAGGGCGGGAGCCTAGGGGACAATGAGCAGTTCTTC. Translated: CASQGGSLGDNEQFF.

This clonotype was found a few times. CDR3 bases: TGTGCCATCAGACAGCGGGAGAGCTCCTACGAGCAGTACTTC. This sequence encodes CAIRQRESSYEQYF. V gene TRBV10-3 combines with J gene TRBJ2-7; 8 bases agree with TRBD2. Germline V gene sequence: CDR1 ENHRY, CDR2 SYGVKD. The CDR3 consists of 14 residues. Unmatched junction bases numbered 4, after V lost 6 bases and J lost 0 bases.

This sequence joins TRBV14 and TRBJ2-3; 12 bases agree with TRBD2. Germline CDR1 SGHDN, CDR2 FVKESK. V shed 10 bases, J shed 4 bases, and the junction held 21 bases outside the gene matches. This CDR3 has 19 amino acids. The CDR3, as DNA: TGTGCCACTTCACCCCCACTTTGGCTAGCGGGAGGGTTGGCAGATACGCAGTATTTT. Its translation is CATSPPLWLAGGLADTQYF. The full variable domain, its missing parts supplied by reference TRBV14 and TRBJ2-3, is EAGVTQFPSHSVIEKGQTVTLRCDPISGHDNLYWYRRVMGKEIKFLLHFVKESKQDESGMPNNRFLAERTGGTYSTLKVQPAELEDSGVYFCATSPPLWLAGGLADTQYFGPGTRLTVL.

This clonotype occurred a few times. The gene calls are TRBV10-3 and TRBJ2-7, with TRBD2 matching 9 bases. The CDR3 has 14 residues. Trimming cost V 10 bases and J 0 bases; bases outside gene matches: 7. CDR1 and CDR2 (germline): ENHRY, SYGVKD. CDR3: CASGLSGSSYEQYF. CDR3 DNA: TGTGCCAGCGGTCTTAGCGGGAGCTCCTACGAGCAGTACTTC.

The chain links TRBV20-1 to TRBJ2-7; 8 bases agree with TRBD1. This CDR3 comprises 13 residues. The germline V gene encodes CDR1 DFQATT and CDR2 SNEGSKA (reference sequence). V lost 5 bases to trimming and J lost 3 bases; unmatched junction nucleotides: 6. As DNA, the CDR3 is TGCAGTGCTCGGACAGGGTCAGACTACGAGCAGTACTTC. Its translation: CSARTGSDYEQYF.

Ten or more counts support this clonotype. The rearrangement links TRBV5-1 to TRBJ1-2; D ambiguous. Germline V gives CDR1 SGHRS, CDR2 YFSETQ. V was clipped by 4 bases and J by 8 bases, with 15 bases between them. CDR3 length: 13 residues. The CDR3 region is CASSLSQSNGYTF. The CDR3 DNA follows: TGCGCCAGCAGCCTTAGCCAGTCTAACGGCTACACCTTC.

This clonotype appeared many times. The CDR3 loop reads CAISGVATQETQYF. The CDR3 region has the DNA TGTGCCATCAGTGGGGTGGCTACACAAGAGACCCAGTACTTC. J is TRBJ2-5 and V is TRBV10-3, with D unresolved. This CDR3 has 14 residues. V dropped 4 bases and J dropped 2 bases, with 11 bases sitting between them. Germline lookup yields CDR1 ENHRY and CDR2 SYGVKD.

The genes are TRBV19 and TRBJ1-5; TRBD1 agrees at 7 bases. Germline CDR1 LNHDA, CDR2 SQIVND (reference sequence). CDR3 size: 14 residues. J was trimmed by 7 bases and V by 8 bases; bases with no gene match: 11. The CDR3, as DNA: TGTGCCAGTGCCGGGACAGCCATAGGACAGCCCCAGCATTTT. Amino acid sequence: CASAGTAIGQPQHF.

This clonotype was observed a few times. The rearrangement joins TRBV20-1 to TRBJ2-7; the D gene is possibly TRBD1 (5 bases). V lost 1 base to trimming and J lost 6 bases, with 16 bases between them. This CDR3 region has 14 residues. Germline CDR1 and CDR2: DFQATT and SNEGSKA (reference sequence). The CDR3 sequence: CSARAPGTGSEQYF. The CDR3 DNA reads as TGCAGTGCTAGAGCCCCCGGTACAGGTAGCGAGCAGTACTTC.

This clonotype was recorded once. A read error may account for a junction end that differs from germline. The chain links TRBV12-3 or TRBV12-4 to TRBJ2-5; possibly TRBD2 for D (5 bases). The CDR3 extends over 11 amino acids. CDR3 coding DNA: TGTGCCGGCAGCCTTGAGGGAGCCCAGTACTTC. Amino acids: CAGSLEGAQYF.

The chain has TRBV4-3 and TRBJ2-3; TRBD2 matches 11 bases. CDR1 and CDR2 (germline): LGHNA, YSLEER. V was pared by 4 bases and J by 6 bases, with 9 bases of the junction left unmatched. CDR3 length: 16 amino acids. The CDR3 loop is CASSRLTSGSADTQYF. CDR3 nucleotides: TGCGCCAGCAGCCGGTTAACTAGCGGGAGTGCTGATACGCAGTATTTT.

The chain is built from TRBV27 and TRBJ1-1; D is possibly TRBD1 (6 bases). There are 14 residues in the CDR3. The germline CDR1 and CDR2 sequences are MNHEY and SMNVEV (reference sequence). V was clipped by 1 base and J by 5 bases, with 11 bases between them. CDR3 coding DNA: TGTGCCAGCAGTTTATTAGGAGGGGGGACTGAAGCTTTCTTT. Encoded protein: CASSLLGGGTEAFF.

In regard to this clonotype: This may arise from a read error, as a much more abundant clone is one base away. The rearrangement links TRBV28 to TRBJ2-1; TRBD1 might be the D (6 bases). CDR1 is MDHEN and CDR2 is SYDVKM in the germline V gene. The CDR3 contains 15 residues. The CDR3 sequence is CVSSPVGTRDNEQFF. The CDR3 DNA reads TGTGTCAGCAGCCCTGTTGGGACAAGGGACAATGAGCAGTTCTTC.

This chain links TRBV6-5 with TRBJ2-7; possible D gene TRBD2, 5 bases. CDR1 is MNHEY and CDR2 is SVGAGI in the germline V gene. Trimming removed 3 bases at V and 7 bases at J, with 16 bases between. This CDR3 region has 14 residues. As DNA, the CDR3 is TGTGCCAGCAGTTATAGAGCGGCCACCGGGGAGCAGTACTTC. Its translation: CASSYRAATGEQYF.

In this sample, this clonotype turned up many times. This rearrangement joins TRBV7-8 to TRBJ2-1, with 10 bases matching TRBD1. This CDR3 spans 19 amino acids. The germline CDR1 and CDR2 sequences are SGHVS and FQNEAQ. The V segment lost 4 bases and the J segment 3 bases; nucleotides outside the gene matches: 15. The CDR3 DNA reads TGTGCCAGCAGCTCGCGAGCTCGCCCCGGGACAGGGGTCTACAATGAGCAGTTCTTC. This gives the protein CASSSRARPGTGVYNEQFF.

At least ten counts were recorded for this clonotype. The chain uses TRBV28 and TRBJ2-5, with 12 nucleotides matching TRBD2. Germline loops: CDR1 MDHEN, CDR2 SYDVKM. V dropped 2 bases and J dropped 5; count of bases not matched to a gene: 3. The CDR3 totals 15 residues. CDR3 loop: CASSLPLAGGETQYF. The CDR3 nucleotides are TGTGCCAGCAGTTTACCTCTAGCGGGGGGGGAGACCCAGTACTTC. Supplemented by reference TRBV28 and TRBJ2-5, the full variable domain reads DVKVTQSSRYLVKRTGEKVFLECVQDMDHENMFWYRQDPGLGLRLIYFSYDVKMKEKGDIPEGYSVSREKKERFSLILESASTNQTSMYLCASSLPLAGGETQYFGPGTRLLVL.

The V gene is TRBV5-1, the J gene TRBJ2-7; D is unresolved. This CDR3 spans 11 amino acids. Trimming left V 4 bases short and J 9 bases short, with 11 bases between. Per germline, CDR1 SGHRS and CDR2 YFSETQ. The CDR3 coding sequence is TGCGCCAGCAGCCCCGATTCTGTGCAGTACTTC. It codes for CASSPDSVQYF.

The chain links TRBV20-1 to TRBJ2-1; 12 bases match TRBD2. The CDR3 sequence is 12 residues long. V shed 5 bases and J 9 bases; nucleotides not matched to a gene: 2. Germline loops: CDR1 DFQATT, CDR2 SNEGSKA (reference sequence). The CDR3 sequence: CSALGLAGEQFF. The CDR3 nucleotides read TGCAGTGCTCTGGGACTAGCGGGTGAGCAGTTCTTC.

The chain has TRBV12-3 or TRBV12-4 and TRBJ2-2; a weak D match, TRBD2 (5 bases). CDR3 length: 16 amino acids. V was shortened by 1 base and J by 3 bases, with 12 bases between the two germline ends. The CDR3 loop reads CASSLDPGSYTGELFF. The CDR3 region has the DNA TGTGCCAGCAGTTTAGACCCGGGAAGTTACACCGGGGAGCTGTTTTTT.

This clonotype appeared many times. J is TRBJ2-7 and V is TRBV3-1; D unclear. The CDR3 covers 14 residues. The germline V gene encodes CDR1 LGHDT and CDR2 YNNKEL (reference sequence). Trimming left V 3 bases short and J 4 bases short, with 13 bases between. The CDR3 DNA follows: TGTGCCAGCAGCCATGGCGATCTGGGATACGAGCAGTACTTC. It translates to CASSHGDLGYEQYF.

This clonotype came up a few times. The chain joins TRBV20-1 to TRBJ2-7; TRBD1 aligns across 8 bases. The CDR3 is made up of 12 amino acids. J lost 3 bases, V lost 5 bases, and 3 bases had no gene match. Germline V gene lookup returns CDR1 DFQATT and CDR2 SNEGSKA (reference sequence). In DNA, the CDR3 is TGCAGTGCTCGCGGGACAGGCTACGAGCAGTACTTC. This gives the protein CSARGTGYEQYF.

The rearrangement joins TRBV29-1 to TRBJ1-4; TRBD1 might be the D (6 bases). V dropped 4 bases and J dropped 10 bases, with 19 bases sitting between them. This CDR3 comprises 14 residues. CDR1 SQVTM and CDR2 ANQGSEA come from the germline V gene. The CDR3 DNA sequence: TGCAGCGTTGTTTTCGATCACAGGGAAAGAAAACTGTTTTTT. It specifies CSVVFDHRERKLFF.

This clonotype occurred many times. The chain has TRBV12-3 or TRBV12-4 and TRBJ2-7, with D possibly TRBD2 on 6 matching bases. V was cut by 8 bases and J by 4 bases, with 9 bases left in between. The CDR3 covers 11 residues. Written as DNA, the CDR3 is TGTGCCAGCGGGCGGGGTTACGAGCAGTACTTC. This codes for CASGRGYEQYF.

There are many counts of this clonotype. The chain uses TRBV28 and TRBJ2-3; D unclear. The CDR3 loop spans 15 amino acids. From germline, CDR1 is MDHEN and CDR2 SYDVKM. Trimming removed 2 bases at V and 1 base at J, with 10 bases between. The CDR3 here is CASSLGSGGTDTQYF. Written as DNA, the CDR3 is TGTGCCAGCAGTTTAGGATCTGGGGGCACAGATACGCAGTATTTT.

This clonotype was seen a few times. The CDR3 sequence is CASSPGLGSINQPQHF. The CDR3 DNA reads TGCGCCAGCAGCCCCGGACTGGGTAGTATCAATCAGCCCCAGCATTTT. The chain combines TRBV4-3 with TRBJ1-5, with no clear D. The CDR3 has 16 residues. Germline assignment: CDR1 LGHNA and CDR2 YSLEER. The ends were cut back, 4 bases at V and 3 bases at J, with 16 bases in the middle.

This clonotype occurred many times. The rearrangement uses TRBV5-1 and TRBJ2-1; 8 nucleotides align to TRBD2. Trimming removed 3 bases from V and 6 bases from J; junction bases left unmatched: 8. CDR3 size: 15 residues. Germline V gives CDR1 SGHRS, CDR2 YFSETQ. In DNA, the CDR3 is TGCGCCAGCAGCTCGGGACTAGATATTTTCAATGAGCAGTTCTTC. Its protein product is CASSSGLDIFNEQFF.

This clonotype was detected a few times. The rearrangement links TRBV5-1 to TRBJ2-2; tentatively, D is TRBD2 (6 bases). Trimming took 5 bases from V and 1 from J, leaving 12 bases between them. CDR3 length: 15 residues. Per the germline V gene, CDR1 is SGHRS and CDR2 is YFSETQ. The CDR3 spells CASRQPGLNTGELFF. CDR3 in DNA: TGCGCCAGCAGGCAACCGGGACTGAACACCGGGGAGCTGTTTTTT.

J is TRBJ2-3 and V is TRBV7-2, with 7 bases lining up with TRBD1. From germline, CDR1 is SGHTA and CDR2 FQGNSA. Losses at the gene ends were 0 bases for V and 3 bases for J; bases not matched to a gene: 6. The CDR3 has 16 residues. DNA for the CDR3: TGTGCCAGCAGCTTAGCCCCGGGACAGAGGACAGATACGCAGTATTTT. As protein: CASSLAPGQRTDTQYF.

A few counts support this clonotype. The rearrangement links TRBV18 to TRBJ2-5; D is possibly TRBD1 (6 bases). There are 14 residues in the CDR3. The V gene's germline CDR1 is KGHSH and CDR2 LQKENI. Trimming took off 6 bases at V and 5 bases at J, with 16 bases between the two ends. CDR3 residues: CASSPWAQGETQYF. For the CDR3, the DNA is TGTGCCAGCTCGCCCTGGGCTCAGGGGGAGACCCAGTACTTC.

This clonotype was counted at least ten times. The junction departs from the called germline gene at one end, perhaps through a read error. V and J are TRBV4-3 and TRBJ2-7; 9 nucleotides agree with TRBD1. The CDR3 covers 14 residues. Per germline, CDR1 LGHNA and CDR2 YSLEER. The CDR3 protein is CASSLRTGAYEQYF. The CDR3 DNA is TGTGCCAGCAGCTTACGGACAGGGGCCTACGAGCAGTACTTC.

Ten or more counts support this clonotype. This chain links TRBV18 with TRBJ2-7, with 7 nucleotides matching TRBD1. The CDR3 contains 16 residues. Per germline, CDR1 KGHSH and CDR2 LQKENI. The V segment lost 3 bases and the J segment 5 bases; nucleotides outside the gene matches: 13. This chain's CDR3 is CASSPSARQGGNEQYF. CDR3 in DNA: TGTGCCAGCTCACCTTCAGCTAGACAGGGTGGAAACGAGCAGTACTTC.